Sequencing of this T cell receptor (beta chain) was carried out in a study of monozygotic twins with cystic fibrosis. Findings of the study overall: Co-twins had the most similar V usage for 13 of 16 pairs, J for 8.

Per germline, CDR1 SEHNR and CDR2 FQNEAQ (reference sequence). The CDR3 contains 17 residues. V was pared by 6 bases and J by 0 bases, with 13 bases of the junction left unmatched. This clone showed up just a few times. Its specificity is unknown. Method: immunoSEQ multiplex PCR; TCRdb's copy keeps in-frame clones and lacks some. The sample holds fewer than 20,000 clones, around 96% seen once. The source is a girl aged 2-10 years with cystic fibrosis. Specimen: blood. The chain carries TRBV7-9 and TRBJ2-7; 8 nucleotides agree with TRBD1. The CDR3 DNA reads TGTGCCAGCAGAACAACAACAGGGGGATCCCCCTCCTACGAGCAGTACTTC. The encoded protein is CASRTTTGGSPSYEQYF.